Listed below are T cell receptor beta chains from one sample, sequenced in a study of blood T cell repertoires in COVID-19. Sequencing used immunoSEQ multiplex PCR; TCRdb keeps in-frame clones, though not all of them. The table shows approximately 360,000 clones, with roughly 90% occurring only once. The specimen sequenced was peripheral blood. The receptors derive from a man aged 18 to 30 with active or convalescent COVID-19. Both conserved end residues are part of each CDR3. Each record gives: CDR3 protein, J gene, V gene, D gene. The D gene is left open where the match is weak.

CASSVRASDSGELFF TRBJ2-2 TRBV5-1 .
CASGREGHFTDTQYF TRBJ2-3 TRBV5-1 TRBD2
CASSPGLNDNEQFF TRBJ2-1 TRBV5-1 TRBD2
CASILGGELFF TRBJ2-2 TRBV19 .
CSVARADTQYF TRBJ2-3 TRBV29-1 .
CASSLQGAELFF TRBJ1-4 TRBV7-8 TRBD1
CSVEEQLADNEQFF TRBJ2-1 TRBV29-1 TRBD2
CASSSGVVGYTF TRBJ1-2 TRBV6-5 .
CSVQGRPDNEQFF TRBJ2-1 TRBV29-1 .
CASSIAAANQPQHF TRBJ1-5 TRBV19 .
CASTSPDRGNGYTF TRBJ1-2 TRBV28 TRBD1
CARGGTNRAGELFF TRBJ1-4 TRBV30 .
CASSHPDSYGYTF TRBJ1-2 TRBV4-3 .
CSVEGVTSGGADEQYF TRBJ2-7 TRBV29-1 TRBD2
CASSLALVTSGQQETQYF TRBJ2-5 TRBV7-6 TRBD2
CASSLGRDRVVSHGYTF TRBJ1-2 TRBV6-6 TRBD1
CASYLTRTGRTNEQFF TRBJ2-1 TRBV27 TRBD1
CASRMADRKHYGYTF TRBJ1-2 TRBV27 .
CASSLGGNNEKLFF TRBJ1-4 TRBV28 .
CASRGGGPTEAFF TRBJ1-1 TRBV12-3/TRBV12-4 .
CASSQDLISVNTGELFF TRBJ2-2 TRBV4-3 .
CASSEQGALEKLFF TRBJ1-4 TRBV27 TRBD1